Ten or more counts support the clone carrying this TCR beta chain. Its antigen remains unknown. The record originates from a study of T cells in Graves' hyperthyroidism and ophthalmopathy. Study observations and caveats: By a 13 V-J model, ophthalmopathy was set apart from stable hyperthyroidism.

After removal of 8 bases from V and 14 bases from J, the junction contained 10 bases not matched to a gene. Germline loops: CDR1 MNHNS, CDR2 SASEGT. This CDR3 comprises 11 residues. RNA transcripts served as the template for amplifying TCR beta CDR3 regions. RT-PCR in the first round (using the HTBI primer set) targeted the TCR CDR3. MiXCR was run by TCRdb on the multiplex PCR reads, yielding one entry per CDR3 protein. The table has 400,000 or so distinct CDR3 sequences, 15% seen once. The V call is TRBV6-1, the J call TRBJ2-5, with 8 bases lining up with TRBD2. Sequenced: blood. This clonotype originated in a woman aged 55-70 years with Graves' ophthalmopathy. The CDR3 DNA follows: TGTGCCAGCCAACCGGGACTAGAAGTTTACTTC. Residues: CASQPGLEVYF.